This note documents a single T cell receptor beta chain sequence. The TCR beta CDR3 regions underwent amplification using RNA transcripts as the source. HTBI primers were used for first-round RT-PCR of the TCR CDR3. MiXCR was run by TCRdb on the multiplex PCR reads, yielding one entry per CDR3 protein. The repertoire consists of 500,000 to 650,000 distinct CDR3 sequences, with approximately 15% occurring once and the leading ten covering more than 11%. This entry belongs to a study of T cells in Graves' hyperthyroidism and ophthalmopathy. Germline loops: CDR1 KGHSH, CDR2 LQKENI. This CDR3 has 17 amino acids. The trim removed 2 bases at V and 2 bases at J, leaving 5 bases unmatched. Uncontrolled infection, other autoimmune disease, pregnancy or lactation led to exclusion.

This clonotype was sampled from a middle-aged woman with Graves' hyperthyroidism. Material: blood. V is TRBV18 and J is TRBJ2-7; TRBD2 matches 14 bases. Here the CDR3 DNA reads TGTGCCAGCTCACCAGGGACTAGCGGGAGTGAAACCTACGAGCAGTACTTC. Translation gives CASSPGTSGSETYEQYF.